This record looks at one T cell receptor beta chain sequence and its context. The sample holds other DNA sequences that translate to the same CDR3. These data originate in a study of blood T cell repertoires in COVID-19. Study information: The analysed material was cDNA or gDNA that came from T cells, B-cell-depleted T cells, or PBMCs.

Sequencing was performed with immunoSEQ multiplex PCR; in TCRdb, only in-frame clones are kept and a portion is missing. The sample contains 95,000 to 110,000 clones, roughly 85% of which appear only once. The V and J ends lost 0 bases and 2 bases respectively, with 8 bases between them. CDR1 is SGDLS, CDR2 YYNGEE, per germline. The CDR3 runs to 14 residues. The material sequenced was peripheral blood. The sequence came from a man between 45 and 60 years old in a cohort sampled during active COVID-19. The V call is TRBV9, the J call TRBJ1-1, with D possibly TRBD1 on 6 matching bases. The CDR3 here is CASSVAGVNTEAFF. For the CDR3, the DNA is TGTGCCAGCAGCGTAGCAGGGGTCAACACTGAAGCTTTCTTT.